These T cell receptor beta chains were read from a single sample in a study of T cell responses to AZD1222 COVID-19 vaccine. The data were produced by immunoSEQ multiplex PCR, yet TCRdb's version contains in-frame clones alone and is incomplete. The sample consists of approximately 110,000 clones, 85% to 90% of them appearing once. This material consisted of peripheral blood, taken on day 0 of AZD1222 vaccination. The receptors were sampled from an adult in good health. Each CDR3 is given with its conserved first and last residue. Fields, in order: J gene, V gene, clone size, D gene, CDR3 DNA, CDR3 protein. A D gene is named only where the DNA matches it firmly. Part of the rows lack a size; the others show once, few, many or a class for expanded clones.

TRBJ2-3 | TRBV28 | few | TRBD2 | TGTGCCAGCAGTTTGTTTCCTAGCGGAACAGATACGCAGTATTTT | CASSLFPSGTDTQYF
TRBJ2-1 | TRBV6-5 | - | - | TGTGCCAGCAGTTTAGGGGGGAATGAGCAGTTCTTC | CASSLGGNEQFF
TRBJ2-7 | TRBV30 | - | TRBD1 | TGTGCCTGGAGTGTACCGGGACAGGGAGGTTCCTACGAGCAGTACTTC | CAWSVPGQGGSYEQYF
TRBJ1-3 | TRBV5-1 | - | - | TGCGCCAGCAGCCCCCCGGAAGGGCAGGCAAACACCATATATTTT | CASSPPEGQANTIYF
TRBJ2-1 | TRBV24-1 | - | - | TGTGCCACCAGTGATAGTCCGGGTTACAATGAGCAGTTCTTC | CATSDSPGYNEQFF
TRBJ2-7 | TRBV23-1 | - | - | TGCGCCAGCAGTGATCACGGACCATTCCCCTACGAGCAGTACTTC | CASSDHGPFPYEQYF
TRBJ1-1 | TRBV30 | - | - | TGTGCCTGGAAGGGACATACGAACACTGAAGCTTTCTTT | CAWKGHTNTEAFF
TRBJ2-1 | TRBV18 | - | - | TGTGCCAGCTCACGAGGGACAACGAAGATGAATGAGCAGTTCTTC | CASSRGTTKMNEQFF
TRBJ2-1 | TRBV7-9 | - | - | TGTGCCAGCAGCCCGGAAACCGGCAGGTCCTACAATGAGCAGTTCTTC | CASSPETGRSYNEQFF
TRBJ1-1 | TRBV30 | - | - | TGTGCCTGGAGTGTGTCCCTTAGCACTGAAGCTTTCTTT | CAWSVSLSTEAFF
TRBJ1-2 | TRBV5-1 | - | - | TGCGCCAGCAGCTTCGGAGACTATGGCTACACCTTC | CASSFGDYGYTF
TRBJ2-7 | TRBV2 | - | - | TGTGCCAGCATGAGGGCGAGCTCCTACGAGCAGTACTTC | CASMRASSYEQYF
TRBJ2-1 | TRBV7-2 | - | - | TGTGCCAGCAGCTTAGGAGCGAGTGAGCAGTTCTTC | CASSLGASEQFF
TRBJ1-4 | TRBV18 | - | TRBD1 | TGTGCCAGCTCCCGAACAGGGGTAATTGAAAAACTGTTTTTT | CASSRTGVIEKLFF
TRBJ2-1 | TRBV30 | - | - | TGTGCCTGGAGTGCCGGCTTCTGGAATGAGCAGTTCTTC | CAWSAGFWNEQFF
TRBJ1-1 | TRBV7-2 | - | - | TGTGCCAGCAGCTTATTGACAATGAACACTGAAGCTTTCTTT | CASSLLTMNTEAFF
TRBJ1-4 | TRBV5-1 | - | - | TGCGCCAGCAGCATGGAGCAGTCTAATGAAAAACTGTTTTTT | CASSMEQSNEKLFF